The sequence of this TCR beta chain was determined in a study of blood T cell repertoires in COVID-19 (dated by TCRdb to 2020 to 2021). Concerning the study at large: Samples from collaborators originated in the United States, Italy and Spain and spanned both the acute and convalescent phases of COVID-19. HLA class I and class II types, where available, came from metadata supplied by the sample provider rather than from assay-based typing. The repertoires were released in a freely available public database meant as a resource for research on the immune response to SARS-CoV-2. Samples were obtained from the ongoing ImmuneRACE study (first 160 participants) and from 1,200 or so subjects provided by 6 global collaborators. Subjects who had been exposed to COVID-19, were actively infected with it, or had recovered from it provided the deeply sampled blood TCRbeta repertoires that made up the dataset. The prospective study material was composed of cDNA or gDNA derived from T cells, B-cell-depleted T cells, or PBMCs. Sample metadata almost always included a de-identified subject ID, COVID-19 status, age in years and sex. The paper's findings and limits, for the study overall: Clinical and demographic metadata were provided uncurated, with the amount varying by source and participant.

Enrolling through a virtual design, the prospective study's participants ranged in age from roughly 18 to 95 years and lived across some 22 United States geographic areas. To assign participants to cohorts, the prospective study relied on clinical history that participants themselves reported in a screening survey and a study questionnaire. Recovered participants in ImmuneRACE Cohort 3 were defined by two consecutive negative NP/OP PCR tests, clearance by a healthcare professional, or resolution of symptoms. In the prospective study, whole blood, serum and a nasopharyngeal or oropharyngeal swab were collected from each participant by mobile phlebotomists. Over a roughly two-month period, participants in the prospective study had the option of providing additional blood draws and questionnaires. Prospective study blood samples were shipped either frozen or at room temperature before DNA extraction.

V is reduced by 1 base and J by 0 bases, leaving a spacing of 6 bases between them. The CDR3 sequence holds 15 residues, the cysteine and phenylalanine included. The sequence is cut down to CDR3 DNA, 45 bases in frame from base 1. According to the germline V gene, CDR1 reads MNHEY and CDR2 reads SVGAGI. TCRbeta CDR3 regions were amplified from genomic DNA using the immunoSEQ Assay, a bias-controlled multiplex PCR. On the authors' methods: Within the assay, amplification of reference gene primers was used to estimate how many nucleated cells each sample contained. To quantify the absolute abundance of each unique TCRbeta CDR3 rearrangement, sequence reads were collapsed and filtered. For each sample, productive Simpson clonality was calculated by taking the square root of Simpson's diversity index across productive rearrangements. The table was pulled from immuneACCESS by TCRdb, which kept in-frame rearrangements only. Such tables lose some clones; where checked, under half of the loss comes from unresolved V genes, and the rest has no known cause. V and J calls and clone size are given by that table; D and trimming were obtained from the DNA. The sample table shows 150,000 to 200,000 clones, and 84% are seen once. Roughly 15% of the sample is taken by the ten largest.

Of note for this clone: Its antigen has not been determined. There are no base qualities to consult, and no much larger clone falls within one base.

The chain is assembled from TRBV6-5 and TRBJ1-4; a confident D gene designation cannot be given. Material for sequencing was PBMCs or T cells enriched from blood (not recorded which). The receptor was isolated from a man aged 50 to 59 who had recovered from COVID-19. In nucleotide form, the sequence is TGTGCCAGCAGTTACTTGGGCGCAACTAATGAAAAACTGTTTTTT. Its protein is CASSYLGATNEKLFF.